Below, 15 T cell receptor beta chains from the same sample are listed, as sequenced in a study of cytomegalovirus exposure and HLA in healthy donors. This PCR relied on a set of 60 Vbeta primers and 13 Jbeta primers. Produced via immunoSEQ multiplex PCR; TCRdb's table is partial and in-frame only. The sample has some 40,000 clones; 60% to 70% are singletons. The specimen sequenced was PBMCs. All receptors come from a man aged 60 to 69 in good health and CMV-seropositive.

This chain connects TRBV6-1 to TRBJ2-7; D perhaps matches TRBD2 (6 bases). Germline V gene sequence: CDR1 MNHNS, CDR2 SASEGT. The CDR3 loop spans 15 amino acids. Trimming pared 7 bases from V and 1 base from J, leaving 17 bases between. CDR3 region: CASTSSGTQSYEQYF. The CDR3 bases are TGTGCCAGCACTTCCTCCGGGACTCAGTCCTACGAGCAGTACTTC.

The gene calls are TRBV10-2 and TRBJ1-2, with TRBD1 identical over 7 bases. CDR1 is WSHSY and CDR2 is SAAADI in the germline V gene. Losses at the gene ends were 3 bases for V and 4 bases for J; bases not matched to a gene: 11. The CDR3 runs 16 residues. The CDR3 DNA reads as TGCGCCAGCAGTGATTTATCGGCAGGGGGTATCTATGGCTACACCTTC. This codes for CASSDLSAGGIYGYTF.

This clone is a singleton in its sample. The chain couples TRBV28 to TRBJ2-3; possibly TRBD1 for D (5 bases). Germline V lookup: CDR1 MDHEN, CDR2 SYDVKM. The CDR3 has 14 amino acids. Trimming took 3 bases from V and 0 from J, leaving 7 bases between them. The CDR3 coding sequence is TGTGCCAGCAGTTTGAGACAGAGCACAGATACGCAGTATTTT. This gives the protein CASSLRQSTDTQYF.

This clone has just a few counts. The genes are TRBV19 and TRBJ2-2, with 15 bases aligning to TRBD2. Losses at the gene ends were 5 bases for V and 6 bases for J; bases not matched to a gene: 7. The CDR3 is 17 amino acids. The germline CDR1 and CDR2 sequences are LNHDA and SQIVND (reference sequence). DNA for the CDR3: TGTGCCAGTAGTCGAGGACTAGCGGGAGGGCGTTCCGGGGAGCTGTTTTTT. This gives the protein CASSRGLAGGRSGELFF.

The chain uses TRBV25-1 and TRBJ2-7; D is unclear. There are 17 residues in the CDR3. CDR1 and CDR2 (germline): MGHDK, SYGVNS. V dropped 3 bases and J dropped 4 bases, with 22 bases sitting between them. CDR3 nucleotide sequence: TGTGCCAGCAGTGATACCCCATCTGGGCATTTGGATTACGAGCAGTACTTC. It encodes CASSDTPSGHLDYEQYF.

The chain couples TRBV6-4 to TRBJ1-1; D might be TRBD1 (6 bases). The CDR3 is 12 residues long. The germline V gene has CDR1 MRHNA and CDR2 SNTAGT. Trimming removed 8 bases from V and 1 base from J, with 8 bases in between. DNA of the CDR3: TGTGCCAGCCCGGACAGGAACACTGAAGCTTTCTTT. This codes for CASPDRNTEAFF.

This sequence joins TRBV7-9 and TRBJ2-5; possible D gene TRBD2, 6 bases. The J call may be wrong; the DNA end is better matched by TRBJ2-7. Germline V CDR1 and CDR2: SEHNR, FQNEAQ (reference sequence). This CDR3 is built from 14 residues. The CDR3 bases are TGTGCCAGCAGCCTTCGGACTAACTCCTACGAGCAGTACTTC. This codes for CASSLRTNSYEQYF.

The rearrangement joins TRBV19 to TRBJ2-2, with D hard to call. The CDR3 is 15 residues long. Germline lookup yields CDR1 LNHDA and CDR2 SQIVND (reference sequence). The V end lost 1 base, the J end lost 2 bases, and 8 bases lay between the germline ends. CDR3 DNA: TGTGCCAGTAGTATAGGGGCTCTAAACACCGGGGAGCTGTTTTTT. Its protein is CASSIGALNTGELFF. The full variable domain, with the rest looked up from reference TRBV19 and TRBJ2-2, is DGGITQSPKYLFRKEGQNVTLSCEQNLNHDAMYWYRQDPGQGLRLIYYSQIVNDFQKGDIAEGYSVSREKKESFPLTVTSAQKNPTAFYLCASSIGALNTGELFFGEGSRLTVL.

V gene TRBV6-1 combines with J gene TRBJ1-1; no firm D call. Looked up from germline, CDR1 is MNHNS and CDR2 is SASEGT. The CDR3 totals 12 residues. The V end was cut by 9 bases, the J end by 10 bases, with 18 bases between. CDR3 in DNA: TGTGCCAGTGTAGATCAGGTTAGAAGAGCTTTCTTT. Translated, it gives CASVDQVRRAFF.

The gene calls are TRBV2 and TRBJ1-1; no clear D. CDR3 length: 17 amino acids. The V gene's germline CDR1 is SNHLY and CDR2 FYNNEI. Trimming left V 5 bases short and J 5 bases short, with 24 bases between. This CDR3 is CASSLAALFNRITEAFF. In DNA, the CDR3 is TGTGCCAGCAGTTTAGCCGCCCTTTTCAACCGGATTACTGAAGCTTTCTTT.

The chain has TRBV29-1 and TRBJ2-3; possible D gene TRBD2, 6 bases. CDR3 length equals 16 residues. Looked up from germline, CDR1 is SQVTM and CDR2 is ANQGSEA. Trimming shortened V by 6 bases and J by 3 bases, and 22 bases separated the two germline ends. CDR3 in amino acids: CSVPSWRAGFTDTQYF. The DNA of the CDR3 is TGCAGCGTCCCATCCTGGCGCGCGGGATTTACAGATACGCAGTATTTT.

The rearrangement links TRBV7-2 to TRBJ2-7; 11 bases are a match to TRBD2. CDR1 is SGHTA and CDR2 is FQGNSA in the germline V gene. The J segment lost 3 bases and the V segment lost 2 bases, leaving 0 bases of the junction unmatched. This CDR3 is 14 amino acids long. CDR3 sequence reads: CASSLTSGSYEQYF. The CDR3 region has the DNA TGTGCCAGCAGCTTAACTAGCGGGAGCTACGAGCAGTACTTC.

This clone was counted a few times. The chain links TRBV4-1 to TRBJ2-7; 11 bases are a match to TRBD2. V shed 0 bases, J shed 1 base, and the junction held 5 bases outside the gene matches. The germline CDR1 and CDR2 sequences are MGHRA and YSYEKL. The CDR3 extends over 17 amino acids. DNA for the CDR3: TGCGCCAGCAGCCAAGAAGCCGGGACTAGCGGATCCTACGAGCAGTACTTC. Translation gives CASSQEAGTSGSYEQYF.

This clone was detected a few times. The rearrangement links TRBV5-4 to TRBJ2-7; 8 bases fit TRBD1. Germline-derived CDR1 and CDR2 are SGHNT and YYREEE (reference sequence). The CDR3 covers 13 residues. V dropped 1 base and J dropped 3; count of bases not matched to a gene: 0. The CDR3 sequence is CASSLTGGYEQYF. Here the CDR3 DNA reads TGTGCCAGCAGCTTGACAGGGGGCTACGAGCAGTACTTC.

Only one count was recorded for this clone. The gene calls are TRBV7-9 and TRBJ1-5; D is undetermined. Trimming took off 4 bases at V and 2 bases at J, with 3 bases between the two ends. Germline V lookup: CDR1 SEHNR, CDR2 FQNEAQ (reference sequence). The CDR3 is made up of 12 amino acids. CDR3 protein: CASSSGNQPQHF. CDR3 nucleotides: TGTGCCAGCAGCTCCGGCAATCAGCCCCAGCATTTT.